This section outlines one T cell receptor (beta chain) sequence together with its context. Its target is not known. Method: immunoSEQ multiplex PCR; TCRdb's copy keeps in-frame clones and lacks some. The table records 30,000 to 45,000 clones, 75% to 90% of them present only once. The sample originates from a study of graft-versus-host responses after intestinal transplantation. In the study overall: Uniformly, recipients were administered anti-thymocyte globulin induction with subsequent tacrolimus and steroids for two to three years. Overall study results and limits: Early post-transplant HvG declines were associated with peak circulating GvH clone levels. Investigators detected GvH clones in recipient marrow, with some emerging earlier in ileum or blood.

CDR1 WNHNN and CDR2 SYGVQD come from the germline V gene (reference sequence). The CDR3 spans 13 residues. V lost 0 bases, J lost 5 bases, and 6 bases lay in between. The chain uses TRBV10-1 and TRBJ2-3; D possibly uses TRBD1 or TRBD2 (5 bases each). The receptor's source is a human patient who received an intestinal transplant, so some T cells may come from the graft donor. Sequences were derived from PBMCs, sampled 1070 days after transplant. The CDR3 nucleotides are TGCGCCAGCAGTGAGTCGGGGGTAGATACGCAGTATTTT. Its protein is CASSESGVDTQYF.